This T cell receptor (beta chain) was sequenced for a study of T-cell memory formation after mild COVID-19 (dated by TCRdb to about 2021). In the study overall: TCR sequence clusters from the two donors were found to be largely donor specific. The cohort was made up of two young adult volunteers, one female and one male, who were previously healthy. Longitudinal TCRalpha and TCRbeta repertoire sequencing tracked T-cell clones expanding and contracting after mild COVID-19 in two donors. What the study reported, not specific to this receptor: Contracting CD4+ clones were located mainly in the CM and EM memory subsets, whereas CD8+ clones were found to be enriched in EMRA. Only two mild cases were covered by the study, and larger cohorts that include severe cases with pre-infection samples were considered necessary. The detection of some responding clones in pre-infection memory suggests that pre-existing cross-reactive memory T cells joined the SARS-CoV-2 response. The second-wave clones that peaked on day 37 were not confirmed to be SARS-CoV-2 specific. Clones contracting from day 15 to 85 had balanced CD4/CD8 phenotypes, while a second wave expanding from day 15 to 37 was biased towards CD4+.

Instrument used: Illumina NovaSeq 6000. TCRalpha and TCRbeta cDNA libraries were built by 5'RACE with constant-segment primers, adding sample barcodes and unique molecular identifiers. Trizol reagent was used to extract RNA from every sample. Libraries were amplified in two PCR steps, with a second sample barcode and Illumina TruSeq adapters added in the second step. Sequencing of the libraries was done on an Illumina NovaSeq, producing 2 x 150 bp paired-end reads. Regarding the original processing steps: Demultiplexing of reads and collapsing into UMI-guided consensus sequences were performed with migec v1.2.7. Using mixcr v2.1.11, UMI consensuses were aligned to TRA and TRB V and J templates and then assembled into clonotypes. Expanded or contracted clonotypes were those called significant by both edgeR and NoisET, with noise models trained on biological replicates. edgeR calls used a false discovery rate-adjusted p below 0.01 and a log2 fold-change threshold of 1. As an exploratory analysis of dynamics, PCA with hierarchical clustering was applied to max-normalized trajectories of the 1000 most abundant clonotypes. Separately sequenced CD4+ and CD8+ repertoires were used to assign a CD4 or CD8 phenotype to each responding clone. Using fastp trimming at Q25 and MiXCR clonotype assembly, TCRdb reanalyzed the public sequencing data and kept in-frame beta chains. Every distinct CDR3 protein forms one entry, paired with its most common genes and DNA. The V and J calls shown here were made by TCRdb, not taken from the authors' results. The table for this sample lists roughly 580,000 distinct CDR3 sequences; 15% to 20% of them were counted only once. More than 10% of the sample comes from the top ten.

From the cysteine up to the phenylalanine, the CDR3 has a length of 15 residues. The kept DNA is CDR3 alone, 45 bases in frame from the first base. About this clonotype: Its specific antigen is unknown. Base qualities are not at hand, and no much larger clone is one base apart.

Ficoll-Paque density gradient centrifugation was the method used to isolate PBMCs. The sequencing sample was made of PBMCs or a T cell subset sorted from them (not recorded which). This clonotype was sampled from an adult woman who had mild COVID-19 (a few samples of this study predate the infection). The sample titles of this study are shuffled in the database, so cell type and time point are left out; the donor was told from shared clones. The rearrangement joined TRBV23-1 to TRBJ2-3; 12 nucleotides in the junction match TRBD2. TRBV23-1 is an ORF, with its function uncertain. The nucleotide sequence is TGCGCGACCCGACTAGCGGGAGTGGATATAGATACGCAGTATTTT. Its translation reads: CATRLAGVDIDTQYF.